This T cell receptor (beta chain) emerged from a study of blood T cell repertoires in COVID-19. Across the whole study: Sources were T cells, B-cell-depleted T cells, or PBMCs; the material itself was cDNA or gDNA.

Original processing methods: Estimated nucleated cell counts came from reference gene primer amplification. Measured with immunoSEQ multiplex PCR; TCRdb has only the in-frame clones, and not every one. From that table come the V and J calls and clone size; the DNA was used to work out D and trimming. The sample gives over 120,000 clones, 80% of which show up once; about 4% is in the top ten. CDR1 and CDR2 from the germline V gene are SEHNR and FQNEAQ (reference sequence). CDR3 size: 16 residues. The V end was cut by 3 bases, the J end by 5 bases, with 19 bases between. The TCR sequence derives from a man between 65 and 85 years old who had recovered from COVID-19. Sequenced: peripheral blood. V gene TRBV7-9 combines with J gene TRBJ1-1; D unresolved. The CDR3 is CASSFGWGLRETEAFF. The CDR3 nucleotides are TGTGCCAGCAGCTTCGGATGGGGATTGAGGGAAACTGAAGCTTTCTTT.